The 29 T cell receptor beta chains reported below all come from one sample, sequenced in a study of cytomegalovirus exposure and HLA in healthy donors. PCR involved 60 Vbeta and 13 Jbeta primers. The data were produced by immunoSEQ multiplex PCR, yet TCRdb's version contains in-frame clones alone and is incomplete. The table records some 200,000 clones, under 80% of them present only once. Input material: PBMCs. The receptors shown here come from a female donor in good health and CMV-seronegative.

V usage is TRBV5-1 and J usage is TRBJ2-1; 13 bases agree with TRBD2. Germline V lookup: CDR1 SGHRS, CDR2 YFSETQ. J gave up 7 bases and V 4 bases, and 11 bases lay outside the gene matches. The CDR3 is 17 residues long. The CDR3 loop is CASSPTWTSGSRNEQFF. CDR3 DNA: TGCGCCAGCAGCCCAACCTGGACTAGCGGGAGTAGGAATGAGCAGTTCTTC.

This clone was seen only a few times. The J gene is TRBJ1-3, the V gene TRBV11-2; 10 bases align to TRBD1. The germline gives CDR1 SGHAT, CDR2 FQNNGV. CDR3 length: 15 amino acids. Losses at the gene ends were 3 bases for V and 3 bases for J; bases not matched to a gene: 2. CDR3 bases: TGTGCCAGCAGCTTGACAGGGGGCAGTGGAAACACCATATATTTT. Encoded protein: CASSLTGGSGNTIYF. The full variable domain, completed using reference TRBV11-2 and TRBJ1-3, is EAGVAQSPRYKIIEKRQSVAFWCNPISGHATLYWYQQILGQGPKLLIQFQNNGVVDDSQLPKDRFSAERLKGVDSTLKIQPAKLEDSAVYLCASSLTGGSGNTIYFGEGSWLTVV.

The chain carries TRBV19 and TRBJ1-6, with 8 bases identical to TRBD1. The CDR3 extends over 14 amino acids. The junction had 1 base not matched to a gene; V was cut back by 2 bases and J by 7 bases. The germline CDR1 and CDR2 sequences are LNHDA and SQIVND (reference sequence). This CDR3 is CASSITGGNSPLHF. For the CDR3, the DNA is TGTGCCAGTAGTATAACAGGGGGAAATTCACCCCTCCACTTT.

V is TRBV18 and J is TRBJ1-2; 7 bases agree with TRBD1. CDR3 size: 13 residues. The V segment lost 1 base and the J segment 8 bases; nucleotides outside the gene matches: 4. Germline CDR1 reads KGHSH; CDR2 reads LQKENI. The CDR3 DNA is TGTGCCAGCTCACCACAGGGGGCGCGGGGCTACACCTTC. It encodes CASSPQGARGYTF.

The chain combines TRBV7-9 with TRBJ2-3; no definite D call. Per germline, CDR1 SEHNR and CDR2 FQNEAQ (reference sequence). This CDR3 is built from 13 residues. Trimming pared 4 bases from V and 0 bases from J, leaving 5 bases between. Here the CDR3 reads CASSSTSTDTQYF. CDR3 DNA: TGTGCCAGCAGCTCAACTAGCACAGATACGCAGTATTTT.

V and J are TRBV19 and TRBJ1-5; D is perhaps TRBD1 (6 bases). V dropped 3 bases and J dropped 3 bases, with 18 bases sitting between them. The CDR3 is 17 amino acids. Germline assignment: CDR1 LNHDA and CDR2 SQIVND (reference sequence). CDR3 region: CASSMGERGAYNQPQHF. The CDR3 region has the DNA TGTGCCAGTAGTATGGGTGAGCGGGGGGCCTACAATCAGCCCCAGCATTTT.

The rearrangement joins TRBV19 to TRBJ1-4; TRBD1 matches 8 bases. Germline loops: CDR1 LNHDA, CDR2 SQIVND (reference sequence). This CDR3 is 17 amino acids long. Trimming removed 6 bases from V and 2 bases from J; junction bases left unmatched: 11. DNA of the CDR3: TGTGCCAGTAGCCCCCCTCGGGCAGGGGGCACTAATGAAAAACTGTTTTTT. Translating gives CASSPPRAGGTNEKLFF. The whole variable domain, filled in from reference TRBV19 and TRBJ1-4, reads DGGITQSPKYLFRKEGQNVTLSCEQNLNHDAMYWYRQDPGQGLRLIYYSQIVNDFQKGDIAEGYSVSREKKESFPLTVTSAQKNPTAFYLCASSPPRAGGTNEKLFFGSGTQLSVL.

This chain joins TRBV19 and TRBJ1-2; 8 nucleotides line up with TRBD1. The CDR3 has 14 amino acids. Looked up from germline, CDR1 is LNHDA and CDR2 is SQIVND (reference sequence). V dropped 7 bases and J dropped 4; count of bases not matched to a gene: 8. CDR3: CASTYRQGRYGYTF. CDR3 coding DNA: TGTGCCAGTACCTATCGACAGGGGCGCTATGGCTACACCTTC.

This clone has just a few counts. This rearrangement joins TRBV6-5 to TRBJ1-3, with 10 bases aligning to TRBD1. CDR1 MNHEY and CDR2 SVGAGI come from the germline V gene. The CDR3 is 15 residues long. Trimming cost V 6 bases and J 4 bases; bases outside gene matches: 6. The CDR3 sequence is CASRKTGGLGNTIYF. The CDR3 coding sequence is TGTGCCAGCAGAAAGACAGGGGGCTTAGGAAACACCATATATTTT.

This clone was found a few times. The V and J genes are TRBV7-3 and TRBJ2-1; possibly TRBD2 for D (6 bases). V was clipped by 5 bases and J by 4 bases, with 15 bases between them. Germline CDR1 and CDR2: SGHTA and FQGTGA. This CDR3 region has 15 residues. The CDR3 coding sequence is TGTGCCAGCAGCCCACCGGGAGAGTCTTACAATGAGCAGTTCTTC. Amino acid sequence: CASSPPGESYNEQFF.

This chain connects TRBV5-1 to TRBJ1-1; 11 bases fit TRBD1. Germline CDR1 SGHRS, CDR2 YFSETQ. This CDR3 region has 16 residues. After removal of 4 bases from V and 3 bases from J, the junction contained 8 bases not matched to a gene. CDR3 amino acids: CASSPGTGGIDTEAFF. CDR3 coding DNA: TGCGCCAGCAGCCCCGGGACAGGGGGTATCGACACTGAAGCTTTCTTT.

The V call is TRBV7-2, the J call TRBJ1-1; D is possibly TRBD1 (6 bases). The CDR3 covers 17 residues. Per the germline V gene, CDR1 is SGHTA and CDR2 is FQGNSA. The germline V and J ends were trimmed by 2 bases and 3 bases, with 19 bases remaining between them. The CDR3 coding sequence is TGTGCCAGCAGCTTACGCCATGGAACAGGGCGGTACACTGAAGCTTTCTTT. Translation gives CASSLRHGTGRYTEAFF.

The chain carries TRBV7-2 and TRBJ1-5; TRBD1 agrees at 9 bases. This CDR3 is 16 amino acids long. CDR1 and CDR2 (germline): SGHTA, FQGNSA. J gave up 3 bases and V 5 bases, and 8 bases lay outside the gene matches. In DNA, the CDR3 is TGTGCCAGCAGCCTCTTGGGGACAGGGCCCAATCAGCCCCAGCATTTT. It is translated as CASSLLGTGPNQPQHF.

The chain has TRBV5-1 and TRBJ2-7; 9 bases line up with TRBD1. CDR1 and CDR2 (germline): SGHRS, YFSETQ. V shed 3 bases and J 3 bases; nucleotides not matched to a gene: 10. This CDR3 is built from 16 residues. The CDR3 DNA reads as TGCGCCAGCAGCTCGGGGACAGGGAAAACGAACTACGAGCAGTACTTC. Its translation: CASSSGTGKTNYEQYF.

This clone was seen a handful of times. CDR3 DNA: TGCAGTGCTAGGACATACGGGGAGCTGTTTTTT. This translates into CSARTYGELFF. V gene TRBV20-1 combines with J gene TRBJ2-2, with D hard to call. This CDR3 spans 11 amino acids. Trimming took off 3 bases at V and 7 bases at J, with 6 bases between the two ends. CDR1 is DFQATT, CDR2 SNEGSKA, per germline (reference sequence).

The chain carries TRBV4-1 and TRBJ2-7, with 9 bases fitting TRBD1. This CDR3 contains 15 residues. Germline V gives CDR1 MGHRA, CDR2 YSYEKL. Germline trimming cut 3 bases from V and 2 bases from J; bases unmatched to any gene: 5. The CDR3 region is CASSHPGTGTYEQYF. As DNA, the CDR3 is TGCGCCAGCAGCCACCCCGGGACAGGGACCTACGAGCAGTACTTC.

The chain uses TRBV7-9 and TRBJ2-7; D possibly corresponds to TRBD2 (6 bases). The germline CDR1 and CDR2 sequences are SEHNR and FQNEAQ (reference sequence). CDR3 length: 16 amino acids. Trimming took off 3 bases at V and 4 bases at J, with 19 bases between the two ends. CDR3 sequence: CASSFNRLVSGYEQYF. CDR3 DNA: TGTGCCAGCAGCTTTAACCGACTAGTCTCCGGGTACGAGCAGTACTTC.

Only a few counts were recorded for this clone. The V gene is TRBV5-1, the J gene TRBJ1-1, with 9 bases that match TRBD1. V dropped 3 bases and J dropped 0; count of bases not matched to a gene: 9. Germline lookup yields CDR1 SGHRS and CDR2 YFSETQ. CDR3 length equals 17 residues. The CDR3 DNA reads TGCGCCAGCAGCTCCCCGGGACAGGGAAACATGAACACTGAAGCTTTCTTT. This codes for CASSSPGQGNMNTEAFF.

This chain connects TRBV7-9 to TRBJ1-3, with D possibly matching TRBD1 (5 bases). The CDR3 totals 14 residues. CDR1 and CDR2 from the germline V gene are SEHNR and FQNEAQ (reference sequence). Trimming cost V 5 bases and J 3 bases, with 11 bases left between them. The CDR3 loop reads CASSPGTGGNTIYF. CDR3 coding DNA: TGTGCCAGCAGCCCCGGGACTGGTGGAAACACCATATATTTT.

The rearrangement joins TRBV30 to TRBJ2-7; D is uncertain. V was shortened by 5 bases and J by 0 bases, with 11 bases between the two germline ends. This CDR3 comprises 13 residues. Germline CDR1 and CDR2: GTSNPN and SVGIG (reference sequence). CDR3 bases: TGTGCCTGGGGGCACCGCCTCTCCTACGAGCAGTACTTC. Its protein is CAWGHRLSYEQYF.

The J gene is TRBJ2-2, the V gene TRBV7-2; TRBD1 is a possible D gene (6 bases). Germline CDR1 and CDR2: SGHTA and FQGNSA. This CDR3 is built from 14 residues. The ends were cut back, 2 bases at V and 5 bases at J, with 9 bases in the middle. CDR3 protein: CASSLRQVTGELFF. The DNA for the CDR3 is TGTGCCAGCAGCTTAAGACAGGTGACCGGGGAGCTGTTTTTT.

This chain links TRBV10-3 with TRBJ2-7, with D possibly matching TRBD2 (6 bases). V was pared by 3 bases and J by 7 bases, with 16 bases between. From germline, CDR1 is ENHRY and CDR2 SYGVKD. The length of the CDR3 is 14 residues. The CDR3 spells CAISDPLSGREQYF. In DNA form, the CDR3 reads TGTGCCATCAGTGACCCACTTAGCGGTAGAGAGCAGTACTTC.

This chain links TRBV19 with TRBJ2-5; 14 bases align to TRBD2. This CDR3 is built from 16 residues. From germline, CDR1 is LNHDA and CDR2 SQIVND (reference sequence). The V segment lost 5 bases and the J segment 11 bases; nucleotides outside the gene matches: 13. The CDR3 sequence: CASSLTGTSGRSEQYF. The CDR3 nucleotides are TGTGCCAGTAGTCTTACCGGGACTAGCGGGAGAAGTGAGCAGTACTTC.

The chain joins TRBV7-9 to TRBJ2-1; 9 bases agree with TRBD2. In germline, CDR1 is SEHNR, CDR2 FQNEAQ (reference sequence). The CDR3 has 14 amino acids. V gave up 7 bases and J gave up 12 bases; unmatched junction bases: 13. The CDR3 coding sequence is TGTGCCAGCACCCGGGGGGGTAGCGGGGGAGCGCAGTTCTTC. It is translated as CASTRGGSGGAQFF.

J is TRBJ2-2 and V is TRBV12-5; a weak D match, TRBD2 (6 bases). The CDR3 sequence is 15 residues long. Trimming stripped 1 base from V and 5 bases from J, with 11 bases between. Germline V gene lookup returns CDR1 LGHNT and CDR2 FRNRAP. CDR3 DNA sequence: TGTGCTAGTGGTTTGGACAAGGGAGGAACCGGGGAGCTGTTTTTT. Translated, it gives CASGLDKGGTGELFF.

The V and J genes are TRBV19 and TRBJ2-2, with 7 bases that match TRBD1. CDR1 is LNHDA, CDR2 SQIVND, per germline (reference sequence). V lost 5 bases and J lost 3; bases outside the gene matches: 6. CDR3 length: 15 amino acids. CDR3 loop: CASSRGQVHTGELFF. CDR3 DNA sequence: TGTGCCAGTAGTCGAGGACAGGTACACACCGGGGAGCTGTTTTTT.

CDR3 in DNA: TGTGCCAGCAGCCAAGCTAGCGGGGCCTACGAGCAGTACTTC. Translated: CASSQASGAYEQYF. The chain links TRBV4-2 to TRBJ2-7; 9 positions agree with TRBD2. The V gene's germline CDR1 is LGHNA and CDR2 YNFKEQ. Trimming cost V 1 base and J 2 bases; bases outside gene matches: 0. CDR3 length: 14 residues.

The genes are TRBV19 and TRBJ1-1; no reliable D call. Trimming cost V 4 bases and J 3 bases, with 15 bases left between them. The CDR3 has 15 amino acids. Germline lookup yields CDR1 LNHDA and CDR2 SQIVND (reference sequence). CDR3 nucleotides: TGTGCCAGTAGTAAAAAAGGGAGTAGTCACACTGAAGCTTTCTTT. Encoded protein: CASSKKGSSHTEAFF.

CDR3 loop: CASSLTRDRGFF. For the CDR3, the DNA is TGTGCCAGCAGTTTAACTCGGGACAGGGGGTTCTTC. This rearrangement joins TRBV28 to TRBJ2-1, with 10 bases that match TRBD1. The V and J ends lost 2 bases and 15 bases, in that order; junction bases with no gene match: 4. The V gene's germline CDR1 is MDHEN and CDR2 SYDVKM. The length of the CDR3 is 12 residues. Using reference TRBV28 and TRBJ2-1 for the parts outside the CDR3, the full variable domain is DVKVTQSSRYLVKRTGEKVFLECVQDMDHENMFWYRQDPGLGLRLIYFSYDVKMKEKGDIPEGYSVSREKKERFSLILESASTNQTSMYLCASSLTRDRGFFGPGTRLTVL.